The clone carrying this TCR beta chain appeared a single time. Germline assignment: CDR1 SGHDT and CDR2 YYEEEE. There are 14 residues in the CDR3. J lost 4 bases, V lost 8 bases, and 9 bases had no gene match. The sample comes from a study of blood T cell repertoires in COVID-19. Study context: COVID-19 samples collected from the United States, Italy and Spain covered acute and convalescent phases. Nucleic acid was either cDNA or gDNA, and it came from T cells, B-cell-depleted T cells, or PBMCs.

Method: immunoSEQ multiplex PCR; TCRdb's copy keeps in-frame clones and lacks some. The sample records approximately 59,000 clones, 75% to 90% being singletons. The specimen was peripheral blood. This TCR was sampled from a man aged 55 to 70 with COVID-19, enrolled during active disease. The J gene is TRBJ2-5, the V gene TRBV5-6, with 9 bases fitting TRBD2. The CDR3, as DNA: TGTGCCAGTCTGGTAGGGACTAGCATAGAGACCCAGTACTTC. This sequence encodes CASLVGTSIETQYF.